These T cell receptor beta chains were read from a single sample in a study of blood T cells in healthy people across ages. Via MiXCR, TCRdb re-called the 5' RACE reads, giving one row per CDR3 protein. The table records 750,000 to 950,000 distinct CDR3 sequences, 20% to 30% of them present only once. These records were also assigned to another study, of T cells of mothers and their children.

The specimen sequenced was blood. The receptors come from a boy aged 10-17 years in good health. CDR3s include the opening cysteine and the closing phenylalanine or tryptophan.

CDR3: CAIVGYGAKNIQYF; J: TRBJ2-4; V: TRBV10-3
CDR3: CASSFGRGIAKNIQYF; J: TRBJ2-4; V: TRBV28
CDR3: CASSLGGGHYGYTF; J: TRBJ1-2; V: TRBV7-9
CDR3: CASSLRGTSGGVNEQFF; J: NA; V: TRBV6-1
CDR3: CARGGVQETQYF; J: TRBJ2-5; V: TRBV21-1
CDR3: CASSSPGGNEQFF; J: NA; V: TRBV5-1
CDR3: CASSQDAGEGQYNSPLHF; J: TRBJ1-6; V: TRBV7-7
CDR3: CASTGTSPSYEQYF; J: TRBJ2-7; V: TRBV10-2
CDR3: CASSQGQGYYGYTF; J: TRBJ1-2; V: TRBV3-1
CDR3: CASSDKGRGSQETQYF; J: TRBJ2-5; V: TRBV2
CDR3: CASRPLFGYDNYNEQFF; J: TRBJ2-1; V: TRBV7-8
CDR3: CASSQGLQRVVETQYF; J: TRBJ2-5; V: TRBV3-1
CDR3: CASSGLAARYNEQFF; J: TRBJ2-1; V: TRBV10-2
CDR3: CASGSASGSEQYF; J: TRBJ2-7; V: TRBV12-5
CDR3: CASSQDRLAAPKDTQYF; J: TRBJ2-3; V: TRBV4-1
CDR3: CSASGGEQPQHF; J: TRBJ1-5; V: TRBV20-1
CDR3: CAWTAGVYGYTF; J: TRBJ1-2; V: TRBV30
CDR3: CSALDLSRTYEQYF; J: NA; V: TRBV20-1
CDR3: CASSGTGRQETQYF; J: TRBJ2-5; V: TRBV12-3/TRBV12-4
CDR3: CASSARLVQETQYF; J: TRBJ2-5; V: TRBV5-1
CDR3: CANSGLLGEQFF; J: TRBJ2-1; V: TRBV27
CDR3: CAIRRQGQGYNEQFF; J: NA; V: TRBV10-3
CDR3: CASSVSAGSNTEAFF; J: TRBJ1-1; V: TRBV9
CDR3: CSASPQGTDTQYF; J: TRBJ2-3; V: TRBV20-1
CDR3: CASSRRDSSGANVLTF; J: TRBJ2-6; V: TRBV7-9